This T cell receptor beta chain comes out of a study of cytomegalovirus exposure and HLA in healthy donors. Study-wide findings and caveats: Cytomegalovirus-associated status was assigned to around 160 TCR beta chains.

Remarks on this clone: The antigen is undetermined.

The protocol was immunoSEQ multiplex PCR, while the TCRdb copy is restricted to in-frame clones and leaves out a portion. Among more than 95,000 clones, 86% were seen once, and the ten largest hold nearly 5%. The donors were in the roughly 130-subject validation cohort; that cohort was separate from the 666-subject first cohort. The V gene's germline CDR1 is SGHRS and CDR2 YFSETQ. With V trimmed by 4 bases and J by 14 bases, 14 bases remained unmatched. This CDR3 contains 13 residues. The specimen sequenced was PBMCs. The source is a man aged 18 to 29 in good health and CMV-seronegative. The rearrangement links TRBV5-1 to TRBJ2-5, with TRBD2 identical over 7 bases. The DNA of the CDR3 is TGCGCCAGCAGCGGGGGGGGTCTGGTGGACTCTTACTTC. This encodes CASSGGGLVDSYF. The full variable domain, its missing parts supplied by reference TRBV5-1 and TRBJ2-5, is KAGVTQTPRYLIKTRGQQVTLSCSPISGHRSVSWYQQTPGQGLQFLFEYFSETQRNKGNFPGRFSGRQFSNSRSEMNVSTLELGDSALYLCASSGGGLVDSYFGPGTRLLVL.